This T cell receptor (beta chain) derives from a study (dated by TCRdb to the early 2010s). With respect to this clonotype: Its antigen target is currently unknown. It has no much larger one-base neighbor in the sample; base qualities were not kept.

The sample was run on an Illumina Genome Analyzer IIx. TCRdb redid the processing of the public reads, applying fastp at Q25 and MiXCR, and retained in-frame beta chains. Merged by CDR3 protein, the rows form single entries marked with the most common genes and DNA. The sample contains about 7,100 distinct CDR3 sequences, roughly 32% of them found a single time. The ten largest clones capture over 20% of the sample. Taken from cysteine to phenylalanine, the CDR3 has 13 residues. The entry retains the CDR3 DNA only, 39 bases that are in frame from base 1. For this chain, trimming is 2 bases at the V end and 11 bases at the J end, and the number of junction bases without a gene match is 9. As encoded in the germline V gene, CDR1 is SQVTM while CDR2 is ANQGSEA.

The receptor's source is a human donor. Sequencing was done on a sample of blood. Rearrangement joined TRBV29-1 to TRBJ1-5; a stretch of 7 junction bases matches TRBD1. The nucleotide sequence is TGCAGCGTTGAAACCGGGACAGACTGGACCCAGCATTTT. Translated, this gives CSVETGTDWTQHF.